The rows below give T cell receptor beta chains drawn from one sample of a study of blood T cells in healthy people across ages. TCRdb itself ran the 5' RACE reads through MiXCR, one entry per CDR3 protein. Of 760,000 or so distinct CDR3 sequences in the sample, 20% to 30% were seen once. This same sample was also taken into another study, of T cells of mothers and their children.

The specimen was blood. All receptors come from a boy younger than 18 in good health. Each CDR3 is given with its conserved first and last residue. Each record gives: V gene, D gene, CDR3 length, J gene, clone size, CDR3 protein. A D gene is named only where the DNA matches it firmly. Only part of the rows carry a size: once, few, many, or a class if the clone is expanded.

TRBV7-3	TRBD1	15	TRBJ2-3	NA	CASSSTGGRADTQYF
TRBV13	TRBD2	17	NA	NA	CASSLSSGSATSYEQYF
TRBV11-2	NA	16	TRBJ1-4	NA	CASSATYSATNEKLFF
TRBV4-1	NA	14	TRBJ2-3	NA	CASSQEARADTQYF
TRBV9	NA	13	TRBJ2-5	NA	CASSAGAPGTQYF
TRBV29-1	TRBD1	15	TRBJ1-2	NA	CSVKTSRDRGGGYTF
TRBV5-6	TRBD2	14	TRBJ2-1	few	CASSFSGRVNEQFF
TRBV7-6	NA	14	NA	few	CASSELEAAYEQYF
TRBV27	TRBD2	16	TRBJ2-5	few	CASSSLGLADQETQYF
TRBV7-2	NA	20	TRBJ2-6	NA	CASSLSAEWSWAPGANVLTF
TRBV25-1	NA	12	NA	NA	CASSEGGDEQYF
TRBV7-9	NA	13	TRBJ2-5	NA	CASSLLGPETQYF
TRBV7-3	NA	17	TRBJ2-2	few	CASSLIPAGAGTGELFF
TRBV2	NA	16	TRBJ1-5	NA	CASSDGWQGGNQPQHF
TRBV25-1	NA	15	TRBJ1-2	few	CASSGPPRTDYGYTF
TRBV7-2	TRBD2	15	TRBJ2-3	NA	CASSLLAGVVDTQYF
TRBV12-5	NA	14	TRBJ1-1	NA	CASGLGGMNTEAFF
TRBV2	NA	13	TRBJ2-4	few	CASSDGVLGIQYF
TRBV6-5	NA	14	TRBJ1-1	NA	CASSYPGQNTEAFF
TRBV21-1	NA	16	TRBJ2-5	few	CASSKEAPGAQETQYF
TRBV7-9	NA	13	TRBJ2-7	NA	CASSPEGQFEQYF
TRBV4-2	TRBD2	18	TRBJ2-1	NA	CASSQGSGERGRNNEQFF
TRBV12-3/TRBV12-4	TRBD1	14	TRBJ1-1	NA	CASSKQGTNTEAFF
TRBV11-2	NA	18	NA	few	CASSSRGLRTVRSYEQYF
TRBV5-5	NA	17	TRBJ1-4	NA	CASSLIREIYRNEKLFF
TRBV6-2/TRBV6-3	TRBD1	15	NA	NA	CASSHDRVLPREQFF
TRBV29-1	NA	12	TRBJ1-2	NA	CSVEWGLYGYTF
TRBV19	TRBD1	14	TRBJ1-4	NA	CASAQTGVDEKLFF
TRBV28	TRBD1	19	TRBJ1-5	NA	CASSPVAGGILYNNQPQHF
TRBV21-1	NA	12	TRBJ1-4	NA	CASMWGGEKLFF
TRBV28	NA	15	TRBJ2-5	NA	CASTSASSGQETQYF
TRBV5-1	NA	13	TRBJ2-7	NA	CASSFQDWDEQYF
TRBV29-1	NA	13	TRBJ2-1	NA	CSVHPGLYNEQFF